A single T cell receptor (beta chain) is shown here with its context. The data are from a study of shared clonotypes between healthy human individuals. Donors comprised only Caucasian adults living in Nashville, Tennessee. Data came from immunoSEQ multiplex PCR; TCRdb stores just in-frame clones and leaves some out. Among about 520,000 clones, roughly 80% were seen once, and the ten largest hold over 9.5%. The source material was PBMCs. The origin of this receptor is a woman aged 40 to 49 in good health. Some clones in this sample may be carry-over from other donors' samples.

CDR3 nucleotides: TGTGCCAGCAGCTTATGGGGCGAGCAGTACTTC. Its translation is CASSLWGEQYF. The chain carries TRBV7-9 and TRBJ2-7, with D hard to call. Germline V gene lookup returns CDR1 SEHNR and CDR2 FQNEAQ (reference sequence). Between the trimmed V and J ends, which lost 2 bases and 6 bases, there was a span of 5 bases. The CDR3 covers 11 residues.